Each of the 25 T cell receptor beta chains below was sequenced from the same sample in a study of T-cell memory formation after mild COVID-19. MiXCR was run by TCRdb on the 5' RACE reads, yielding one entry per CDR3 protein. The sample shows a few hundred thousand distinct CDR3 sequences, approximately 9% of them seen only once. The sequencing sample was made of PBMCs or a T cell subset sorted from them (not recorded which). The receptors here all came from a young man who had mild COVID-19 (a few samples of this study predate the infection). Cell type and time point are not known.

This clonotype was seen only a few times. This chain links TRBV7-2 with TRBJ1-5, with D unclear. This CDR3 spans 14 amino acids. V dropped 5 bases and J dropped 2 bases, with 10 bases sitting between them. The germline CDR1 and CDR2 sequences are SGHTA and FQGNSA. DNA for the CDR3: TGTGCCAGCAGCCAGCGGGCAGGCAATCAGCCCCAGCATTTT. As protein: CASSQRAGNQPQHF.

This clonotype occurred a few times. The CDR3 sequence is CASTPRSYGGTDTQYF. CDR3 DNA: TGTGCCAGCACCCCGAGGTCGTATGGCGGCACAGATACGCAGTATTTT. The V and J genes are TRBV6-2 or TRBV6-3 and TRBJ2-3; no definite D call. The germline V gene has CDR1 MNHEY and CDR2 SVGEGT. The length of the CDR3 is 16 residues. V was shortened by 7 bases and J by 1 base, with 18 bases between the two germline ends.

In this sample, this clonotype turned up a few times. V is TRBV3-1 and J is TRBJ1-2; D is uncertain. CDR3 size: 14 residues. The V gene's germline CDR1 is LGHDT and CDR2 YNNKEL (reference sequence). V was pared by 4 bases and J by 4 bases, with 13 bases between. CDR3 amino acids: CASSPPTVLYGYTF. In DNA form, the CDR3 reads TGTGCCAGCAGCCCCCCGACGGTACTCTATGGCTACACCTTC.

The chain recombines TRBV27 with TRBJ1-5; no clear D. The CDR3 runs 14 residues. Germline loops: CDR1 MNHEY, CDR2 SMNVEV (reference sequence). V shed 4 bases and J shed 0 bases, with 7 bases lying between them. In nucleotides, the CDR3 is TGTGCCAGCAGTTGGCAGGCTAGCAATCAGCCCCAGCATTTT. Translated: CASSWQASNQPQHF.

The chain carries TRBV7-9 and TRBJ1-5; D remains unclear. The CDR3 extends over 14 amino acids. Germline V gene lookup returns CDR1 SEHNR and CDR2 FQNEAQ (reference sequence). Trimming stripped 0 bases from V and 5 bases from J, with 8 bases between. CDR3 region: CASSLASGYQPQHF. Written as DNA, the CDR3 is TGTGCCAGCAGCTTAGCTTCAGGATATCAGCCCCAGCATTTT. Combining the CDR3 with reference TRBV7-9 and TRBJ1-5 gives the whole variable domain DTGVSQNPRHKITKRGQNVTFRCDPISEHNRLYWYRQTLGQGPEFLTYFQNEAQLEKSRLLSDRFSAERPKGSFSTLEIQRTEQGDSAMYLCASSLASGYQPQHFGDGTRLSIL.

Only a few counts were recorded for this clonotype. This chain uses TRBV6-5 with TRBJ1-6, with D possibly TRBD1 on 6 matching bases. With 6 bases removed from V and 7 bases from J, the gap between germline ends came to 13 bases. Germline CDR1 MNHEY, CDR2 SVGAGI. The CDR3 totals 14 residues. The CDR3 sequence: CASRWGQGNSPLHF. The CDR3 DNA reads TGTGCCAGCAGATGGGGGCAGGGCAATTCACCCCTCCACTTT.

The CDR3 DNA reads as TGCAGCGTTTCTCCCCAATCCTACGAGCAGTACTTC. This encodes CSVSPQSYEQYF. The chain employs TRBV29-1 and TRBJ2-7; unclear D gene. The CDR3 loop spans 12 amino acids. V was trimmed by 5 bases and J by 1 base, leaving 9 bases between them. Germline values: CDR1 SQVTM, CDR2 ANQGSEA.

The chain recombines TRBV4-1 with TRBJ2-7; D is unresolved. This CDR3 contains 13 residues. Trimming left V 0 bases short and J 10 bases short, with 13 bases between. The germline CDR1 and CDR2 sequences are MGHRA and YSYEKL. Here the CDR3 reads CASSQDVRSAQYV. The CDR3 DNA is TGCGCCAGCAGCCAAGATGTCCGGAGTGCACAGTACGTC.

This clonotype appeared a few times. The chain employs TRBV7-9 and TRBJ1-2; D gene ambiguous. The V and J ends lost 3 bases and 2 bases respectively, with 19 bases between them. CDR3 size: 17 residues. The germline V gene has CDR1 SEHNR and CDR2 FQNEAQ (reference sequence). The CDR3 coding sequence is TGTGCCAGCAGCTTTAGTCCATCCTTAGGCCCCAACTATGGCTACACCTTC. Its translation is CASSFSPSLGPNYGYTF.

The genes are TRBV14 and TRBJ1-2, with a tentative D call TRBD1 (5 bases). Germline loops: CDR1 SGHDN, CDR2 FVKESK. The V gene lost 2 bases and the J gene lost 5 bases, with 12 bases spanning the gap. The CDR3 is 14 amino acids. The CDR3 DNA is TGTGCCAGCAGCCAAACGGGGGATCGTTATGGCTACACCTTC. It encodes CASSQTGDRYGYTF.

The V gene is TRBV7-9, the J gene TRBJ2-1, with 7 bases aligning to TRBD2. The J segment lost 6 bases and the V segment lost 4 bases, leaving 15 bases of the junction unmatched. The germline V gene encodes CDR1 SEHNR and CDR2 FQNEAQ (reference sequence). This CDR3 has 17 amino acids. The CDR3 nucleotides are TGTGCCAGCAGCTCAATCGACGGGGAGGGTCGGGGCAATGAGCAGTTCTTC. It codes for CASSSIDGEGRGNEQFF.

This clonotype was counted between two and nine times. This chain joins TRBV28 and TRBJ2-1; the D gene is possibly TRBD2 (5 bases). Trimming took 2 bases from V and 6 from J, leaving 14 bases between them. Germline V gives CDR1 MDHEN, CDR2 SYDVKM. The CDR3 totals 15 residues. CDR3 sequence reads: CASSLEGTFGNEQFF. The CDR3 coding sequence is TGTGCCAGCAGTTTAGAGGGAACGTTTGGCAATGAGCAGTTCTTC. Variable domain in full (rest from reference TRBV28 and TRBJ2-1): DVKVTQSSRYLVKRTGEKVFLECVQDMDHENMFWYRQDPGLGLRLIYFSYDVKMKEKGDIPEGYSVSREKKERFSLILESASTNQTSMYLCASSLEGTFGNEQFFGPGTRLTVL.

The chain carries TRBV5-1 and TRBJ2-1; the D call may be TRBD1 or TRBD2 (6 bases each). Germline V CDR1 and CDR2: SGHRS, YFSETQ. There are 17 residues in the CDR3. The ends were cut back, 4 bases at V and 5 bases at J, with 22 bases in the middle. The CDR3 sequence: CASSPGFAGEANNEQFF. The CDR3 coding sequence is TGCGCCAGCAGCCCGGGATTCGCAGGGGAGGCAAACAATGAGCAGTTCTTC.

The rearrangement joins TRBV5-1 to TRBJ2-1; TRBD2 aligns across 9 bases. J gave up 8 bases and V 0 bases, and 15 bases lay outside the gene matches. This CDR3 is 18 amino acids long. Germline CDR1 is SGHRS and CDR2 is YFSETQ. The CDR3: CASSLEVNKRGASYEQFF. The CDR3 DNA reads TGCGCCAGCAGCTTGGAGGTGAACAAGCGGGGGGCTTCATATGAGCAGTTCTTC.

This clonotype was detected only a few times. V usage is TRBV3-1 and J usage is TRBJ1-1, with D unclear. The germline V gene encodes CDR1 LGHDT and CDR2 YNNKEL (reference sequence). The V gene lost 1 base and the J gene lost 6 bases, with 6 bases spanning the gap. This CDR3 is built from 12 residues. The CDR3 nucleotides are TGTGCCAGCAGCCAAGTGGGAGCTGAAGCTTTCTTT. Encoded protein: CASSQVGAEAFF.

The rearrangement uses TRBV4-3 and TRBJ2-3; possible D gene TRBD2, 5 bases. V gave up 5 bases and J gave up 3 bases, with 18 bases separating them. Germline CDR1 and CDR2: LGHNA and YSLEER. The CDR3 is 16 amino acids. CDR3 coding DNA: TGCGCCAGCAGCAAGACCGGACTCCCGAGGACAGATACGCAGTATTTT. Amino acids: CASSKTGLPRTDTQYF.

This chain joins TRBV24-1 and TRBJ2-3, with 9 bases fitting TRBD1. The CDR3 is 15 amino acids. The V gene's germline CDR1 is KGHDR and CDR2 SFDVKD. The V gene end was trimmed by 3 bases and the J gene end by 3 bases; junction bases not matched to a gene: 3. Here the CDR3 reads CATSDRQGVTDTQYF. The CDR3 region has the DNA TGTGCCACCAGTGATCGACAGGGGGTGACAGATACGCAGTATTTT.

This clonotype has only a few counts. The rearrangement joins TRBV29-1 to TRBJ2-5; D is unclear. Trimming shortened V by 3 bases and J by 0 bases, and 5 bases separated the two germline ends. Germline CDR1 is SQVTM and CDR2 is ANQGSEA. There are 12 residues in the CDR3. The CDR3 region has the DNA TGCAGCGTTGACCGTAACCAAGAGACCCAGTACTTC. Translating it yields CSVDRNQETQYF.

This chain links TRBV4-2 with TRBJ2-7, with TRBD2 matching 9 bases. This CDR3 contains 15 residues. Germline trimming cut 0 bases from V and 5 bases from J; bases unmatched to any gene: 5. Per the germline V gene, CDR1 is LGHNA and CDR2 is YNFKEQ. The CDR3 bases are TGTGCCAGCAGCCAAGAAACTAGCGGGTTCAACGAGCAGTACTTC. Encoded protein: CASSQETSGFNEQYF.

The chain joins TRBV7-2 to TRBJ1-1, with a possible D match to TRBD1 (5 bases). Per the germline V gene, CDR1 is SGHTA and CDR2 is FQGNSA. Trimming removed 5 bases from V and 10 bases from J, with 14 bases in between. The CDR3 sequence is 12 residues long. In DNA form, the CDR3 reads TGTGCCAGCAGCGTCCTCGGGGGGGGAGCTTTCTTT. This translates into CASSVLGGGAFF.

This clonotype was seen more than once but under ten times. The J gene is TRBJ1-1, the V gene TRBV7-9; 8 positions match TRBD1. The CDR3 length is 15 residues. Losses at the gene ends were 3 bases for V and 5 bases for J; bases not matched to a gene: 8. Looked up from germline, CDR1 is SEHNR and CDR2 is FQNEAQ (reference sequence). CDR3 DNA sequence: TGTGCCAGCAGCTTTTTACAGGGGGAATATACTGAAGCTTTCTTT. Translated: CASSFLQGEYTEAFF.

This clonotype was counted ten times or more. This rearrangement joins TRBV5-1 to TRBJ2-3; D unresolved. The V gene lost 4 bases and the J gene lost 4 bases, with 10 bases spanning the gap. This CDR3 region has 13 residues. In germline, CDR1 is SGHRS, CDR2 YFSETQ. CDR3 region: CASSAPGADTQYF. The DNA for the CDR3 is TGCGCCAGCAGCGCGCCGGGTGCAGATACGCAGTATTTT.

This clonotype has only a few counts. The CDR3 DNA follows: TGTGCCAGCAGTTACCACGACTCACCCCTCCACTTT. Protein: CASSYHDSPLHF. The rearrangement links TRBV27 to TRBJ1-6; D is unresolved. This CDR3 contains 12 residues. V lost 4 bases and J lost 10, with 8 bases in between. The germline V gene encodes CDR1 MNHEY and CDR2 SMNVEV (reference sequence).

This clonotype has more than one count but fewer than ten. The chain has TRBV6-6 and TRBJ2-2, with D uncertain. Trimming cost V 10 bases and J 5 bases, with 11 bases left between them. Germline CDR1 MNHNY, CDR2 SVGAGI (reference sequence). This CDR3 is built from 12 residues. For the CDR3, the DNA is TGTGCCAACTCTGGCCGGACCGGGGAGCTGTTTTTT. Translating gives CANSGRTGELFF.

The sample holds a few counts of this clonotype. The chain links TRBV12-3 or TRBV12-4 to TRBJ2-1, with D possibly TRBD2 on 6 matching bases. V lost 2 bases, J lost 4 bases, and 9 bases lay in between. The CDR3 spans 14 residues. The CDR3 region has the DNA TGTGCCAGCAGTTTACAGGCGGGGTACAATGAGCAGTTCTTC. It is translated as CASSLQAGYNEQFF.